The TCR beta chain under discussion was sequenced for a study of shared T cell receptors in the human thymus. The CDR3 consists of 16 residues. The V and J ends lost 5 bases and 1 base respectively, with 16 bases between them. Germline CDR1 is MNHEY and CDR2 is SMNVEV (reference sequence). The repertoire was sequenced with immunoSEQ multiplex PCR; TCRdb's copy has only in-frame clones and lacks some. The sample yields about 380,000 clones, roughly 94% seen once. The receptor's source is a human donor. Material for sequencing was thymocytes. The chain is built from TRBV27 and TRBJ2-3; possibly TRBD2 for D (6 bases). This chain's CDR3 is CASSLISSERTDTQYF. CDR3 sequence (DNA): TGTGCCAGCAGTCTCATCTCTAGCGAGCGCACAGATACGCAGTATTTT.